The rows below give T cell receptor beta chains drawn from one sample of a study of shared clonotypes between healthy human individuals. TCRdb keeps only in-frame clones here, not all; method: immunoSEQ multiplex PCR. The table lists a few hundred thousand clones, 79% of them singletons. Specimen: PBMCs. Every receptor here comes from a middle-aged woman in good health. Some clones in this sample may be carry-over from other donors' samples. CDR3s include the opening cysteine and the closing phenylalanine or tryptophan. Fields, in order: J gene, V gene, D gene, clone size, CDR3 DNA, CDR3 protein. A D gene is named only where the DNA matches it firmly. Where a row states a size, it is once, few, many or the class of an expanded clone; other rows omit it.

j_call: TRBJ2-1
v_call: TRBV18
d_call: TRBD1
clone_size: .
cdr3_nt: TGTGCCAGCTCACCGACGACAGGGGTTGGGGCCCCGAGCTCCTACAATGAGCAGTTCTTC
cdr3_aa: CASSPTTGVGAPSSYNEQFF

j_call: TRBJ2-7
v_call: TRBV15
d_call: .
clone_size: .
cdr3_nt: TGTGCCACCAGCCGACCGGGCCTAGGGGTTCACTTC
cdr3_aa: CATSRPGLGVHF

j_call: TRBJ2-7
v_call: TRBV19
d_call: .
clone_size: .
cdr3_nt: TGTGCCAGTAGCACAGGGACCACCTACGAGCAGTACTTC
cdr3_aa: CASSTGTTYEQYF

j_call: TRBJ2-5
v_call: TRBV29-1
d_call: .
clone_size: .
cdr3_nt: TGCAGCGTAGGTACAGAGACCCAGTACTTC
cdr3_aa: CSVGTETQYF

j_call: TRBJ1-1
v_call: TRBV7-3
d_call: .
clone_size: .
cdr3_nt: TGTGCCAGCAGCTTAGGCGGGGAGAACACTGAAGCTTTCTTT
cdr3_aa: CASSLGGENTEAFF

j_call: TRBJ2-6
v_call: TRBV7-9
d_call: .
clone_size: many
cdr3_nt: TGTGCCAGCAGCGTCCGTCAGGCATGGGCTGGGGCCAACGTCCTGACTTTC
cdr3_aa: CASSVRQAWAGANVLTF

j_call: TRBJ2-3
v_call: TRBV13
d_call: .
clone_size: .
cdr3_nt: TGTGCCAGCAGCCCCCGCGGGTACACAGATACGCAGTATTTT
cdr3_aa: CASSPRGYTDTQYF

j_call: TRBJ1-1
v_call: TRBV6-5
d_call: .
clone_size: .
cdr3_nt: TGTGCCAGCAGTTACCAGCAATTTACAGGGAACACTGAAGCTTTCTTT
cdr3_aa: CASSYQQFTGNTEAFF

j_call: TRBJ2-1
v_call: TRBV6-5
d_call: TRBD2
clone_size: .
cdr3_nt: TGTGCCAGCAGGGAGACTAGCGGGGTCAATGAGCAGTTCTTC
cdr3_aa: CASRETSGVNEQFF

j_call: TRBJ1-1
v_call: TRBV5-1
d_call: .
clone_size: .
cdr3_nt: TGCGCCAGCAGCGACCAACCAGGGAACACTGAAGCTTTCTTT
cdr3_aa: CASSDQPGNTEAFF

j_call: TRBJ2-2
v_call: TRBV9
d_call: TRBD2
clone_size: .
cdr3_nt: TGTGCCAGCAGCCCAAGAGGCGGGAGGGGAACCGGGGAGCTGTTTTTT
cdr3_aa: CASSPRGGRGTGELFF

j_call: TRBJ1-2
v_call: TRBV6-5
d_call: TRBD1
clone_size: .
cdr3_nt: TGTGCCAGCAGTTCCCCCGGGACAGGCTATGGCTACACCTTC
cdr3_aa: CASSSPGTGYGYTF

j_call: TRBJ1-1
v_call: TRBV9
d_call: .
clone_size: .
cdr3_nt: TGTGCCAGCAGCGTATCCAGGTCGAACACTGAAGCTTTCTTT
cdr3_aa: CASSVSRSNTEAFF

j_call: TRBJ2-6
v_call: TRBV7-6
d_call: TRBD2
clone_size: .
cdr3_nt: TGTGCCAGCAGCTCCGGACTAGCGGGAGGGACTGGGGCCAACGTCCTGACTTTC
cdr3_aa: CASSSGLAGGTGANVLTF

j_call: TRBJ2-7
v_call: TRBV28
d_call: .
clone_size: few
cdr3_nt: TGTGCCAGCAGGGGGGGCGGAACCTCCTACGAGCAGTACTTC
cdr3_aa: CASRGGGTSYEQYF